Shown below are 6 T cell receptor beta chains from a single sample sequenced in a study of T-cell reconstitution after alpha-beta-depleted transplantation in children. Unique molecular identifiers were incorporated during preparation of the TCRbeta library. TCRdb reanalysed the PCR reads using MiXCR and keeps one entry per CDR3 protein. The sample has approximately 340,000 distinct CDR3 sequences, 10% seen once. The sample in question was PBMCs from the stem cell graft donor, obtained from the stem cell graft. The receptors here all came from a human donor who donated a stem cell graft to a child with acute lymphoblastic leukemia.

This clonotype was observed a handful of times. The chain recombines TRBV5-5 with TRBJ2-5, with 8 bases aligning to TRBD2. The CDR3 has 15 residues. V lost 0 bases, J lost 5 bases, and 6 bases stayed unmatched. Germline V lookup: CDR1 SGHKS, CDR2 YYEKEE (reference sequence). CDR3 DNA: TGTGCCAGCAGCTTGGGGACTAGCCCACGGGAGACCCAGTACTTC. Residues: CASSLGTSPRETQYF.

This clonotype was observed a handful of times. This CDR3 is CASSLDWTTSGANVLTF. In DNA, the CDR3 is TGTGCCAGCAGCTTGGACTGGACAACCTCTGGGGCCAACGTCCTGACTTTC. This chain joins TRBV13 and TRBJ2-6; tentatively, D is TRBD1 or TRBD2 (5 bases each). Germline CDR1 is PRHDT and CDR2 is FYEKMQ (reference sequence). V lost 3 bases and J 0 bases, leaving 12 bases between the germline ends. This CDR3 spans 17 amino acids.

This clonotype was seen more than once but under ten times. This chain connects TRBV6-4 to TRBJ1-1; D remains ambiguous. CDR1 is MRHNA and CDR2 is SNTAGT in the germline V gene. The V and J ends lost 5 bases and 4 bases respectively, with 11 bases between them. The CDR3 consists of 13 residues. CDR3 sequence reads: CASSITDGTEAFF. For the CDR3, the DNA is TGTGCCAGCAGTATTACAGACGGCACTGAAGCTTTCTTT.

Only a few counts were recorded for this clonotype. The V gene is TRBV11-2, the J gene TRBJ2-4; 11 bases are shared with TRBD2. The germline V gene has CDR1 SGHAT and CDR2 FQNNGV. J gave up 0 bases and V 5 bases, and 6 bases lay outside the gene matches. This CDR3 region has 17 residues. CDR3 nucleotide sequence: TGTGCCAGCAGCGCCGGGACTAGCGGAGTAGCCAAAAACATTCAGTACTTC. It is translated as CASSAGTSGVAKNIQYF.

This clonotype has more than one count but fewer than ten. CDR3 nucleotide sequence: TGTGCCAGCAGTGAAGGGCGGGACACTGAAGCTTTCTTT. Its translation: CASSEGRDTEAFF. The chain is built from TRBV27 and TRBJ1-1, with no clear D. This CDR3 has 13 amino acids. Between the trimmed V and J ends, which lost 5 bases and 3 bases, there was a span of 10 bases. The germline V gene has CDR1 MNHEY and CDR2 SMNVEV (reference sequence).

CDR3 DNA sequence: TGCGCCAGCAGCTTGGGTGGACTATCTACCGGGGAGCTGTTTTTT. Its protein is CASSLGGLSTGELFF. The rearrangement uses TRBV5-1 and TRBJ2-2; a weak D match, TRBD2 (6 bases). The CDR3 covers 15 residues. V was cut by 0 bases and J by 5 bases, with 11 bases left in between. The germline CDR1 and CDR2 sequences are SGHRS and YFSETQ.